This T cell receptor (beta chain) was profiled in a study of T cells in women clearing cervical HPV infection. In the study overall: Blood came at first lesion visit for cases, post-clearance for controls. Study-level points and caveats: Each sample's T-cell count was unknown, possibly confounding richness. Cases carried less TRBV6-7 than controls: 0.11% versus 0.16%.

This CDR3 is built from 16 residues. Germline V lookup: CDR1 DFQATT, CDR2 SNEGSKA (reference sequence). V gave up 5 bases and J gave up 6 bases, with 24 bases separating them. TCRdb keeps only in-frame clones here, not all; method: immunoSEQ multiplex PCR. This repertoire includes 18,000 or so clones. On this clone: Its antigen is unknown. The sequenced fragment ends 3 residues before the CDR3 boundary, so the rest is inferred from the germline J gene.

The chain has TRBV20-1 and TRBJ2-3, with D maybe TRBD2 (7 bases). This clonotype was obtained from a woman between 18 and 70 years old with a cervical HPV16 infection that either progressed to CIN3+ or cleared (not recorded which). The material sequenced was blood buffy coat. CDR3 DNA (partial): TGCAGTGCTCCGGGATGGCGGGGGCATGCCGCCGATACG. Translation: CSAPGWRGHAADT. The CDR3, in full, reads CSAPGWRGHAADTQYF.